This is a list of T cell receptor beta chains from one sample in a study of blood T cell repertoires in COVID-19. Method: immunoSEQ multiplex PCR; TCRdb's copy keeps in-frame clones and lacks some. The sample lists more than 250,000 clones, 86% occurring once. The sequenced sample was peripheral blood. The source of these receptors is a man younger than 35 with active or convalescent COVID-19. CDR3s include the opening cysteine and the closing phenylalanine or tryptophan.

TRBJ2-3	TRBV7-2	16	CASSFTAAVGVHTQYF
TRBJ1-2	TRBV6-5	15	CASSLSRLSNYGYTF
TRBJ2-7	TRBV6-5	13	CASSPTGDYEQYF
TRBJ2-1	TRBV24-1	14	CATSTSSPYNEQFF
TRBJ2-1	TRBV18	13	CASSPGTDNEQFF
TRBJ2-3	TRBV6-5	11	CASTTGDTQYF
TRBJ2-7	TRBV9	13	CASSPEGHWKQYF
TRBJ1-1	TRBV27	14	CASSSSGQTHEAFF
TRBJ2-1	TRBV27	13	CASTGTGGYEQFF
TRBJ2-1	TRBV9	14	CASSGQTGLNEQFF
TRBJ2-3	TRBV7-2	16	CASSLGPSGRADTQYF
TRBJ1-2	TRBV7-3	16	CASSLTGTGSKYGYTF
TRBJ2-7	TRBV19	15	CASSSWGQAGSGQYF
TRBJ1-2	TRBV9	15	CASSDRDRAIYGYTF
TRBJ1-2	TRBV6-2/TRBV6-3	11	CASSYGAGYTF
TRBJ2-5	TRBV7-9	16	CASSLGQGTHQETQYF
TRBJ1-6	TRBV30	14	CACVRLAFNSPLHF
TRBJ1-4	TRBV5-6	13	CASSLQGQQKLFF
TRBJ1-5	TRBV30	15	CAWSSAAGANQPQHF
TRBJ2-3	TRBV3-1/TRBV3-2	16	CASTKALSGRGDTQYF
TRBJ1-5	TRBV28	16	CASSPPGQGVGQPQHF
TRBJ1-1	TRBV18	14	CASVTQAVNTEAFF